The rows below give T cell receptor beta chains drawn from one sample of a study of cytomegalovirus exposure and HLA in healthy donors. Profiling relied on immunoSEQ multiplex PCR, and the TCRdb table lists in-frame clones only, not all of them. The sample includes over 55,000 clones, roughly 78% of them seen just once. Sequencing input: PBMCs. Every receptor here comes from a woman aged 25 to 39 in good health and CMV-seronegative. The conserved cysteine and the conserved F or W are not part of the CDR3 here. Fields, in order: V gene, J gene, CDR3 protein.

>TRBV4-1|TRBJ2-3
ASSRILAGGLDTQY
>TRBV5-4|TRBJ1-1
ASSGGRGAGLNTEAF
>TRBV4-1|TRBJ1-1
ASSQTLNTEAF
>TRBV2|TRBJ1-2
ASRGDREYGYT
>TRBV10-3|TRBJ1-1
AISERTGGNTEAF
>TRBV4-3|TRBJ2-7
ASSQVGSRENEQY
>TRBV4-1|TRBJ1-1
ASSQDRSGGRAREAF
>TRBV6-5|TRBJ2-5
ASSLAAGAETQY
>TRBV30|TRBJ2-1
AWSPLSGEKVEQF
>TRBV2|TRBJ1-1
ASSEERRSTEAF
>TRBV6-1|TRBJ2-1
ACRRTGGNEQF
>TRBV7-9|TRBJ1-4
ASSFLVAGKLF
>TRBV29-1|TRBJ2-7
SVIAALGYEQY
>TRBV2|TRBJ1-5
ASRPTGGVSQPQH
>TRBV30|TRBJ2-1
ACGPTSGGGSYNEQF
>TRBV7-9|TRBJ1-1
ASSGQGQGTEAF
>TRBV29-1|TRBJ2-2
SVGTGAGELF
>TRBV29-1|TRBJ1-2
SVDFGQGAYGYT
>TRBV5-1|TRBJ2-7
ASSLGAGGYEQY
>TRBV6-7|TRBJ1-1
ASDRITEAF
>TRBV15|TRBJ1-1
ATSRGETGEAF
>TRBV19|TRBJ1-1
ASGRQHQSEAF
>TRBV28|TRBJ2-1
ASSLNRGHEQF
>TRBV6-5|TRBJ2-5
ASSYSNRGKETQY
>TRBV7-2|TRBJ2-1
ASSGLQGTNEQF
>TRBV7-2|TRBJ2-7
ASSQTSGRYEQY
>TRBV12-2|TRBJ2-7
ASRLGGTIPYEQY
>TRBV20-1|TRBJ2-4
SAIGENIQY
>TRBV4-2|TRBJ2-6
ASSQVRGSGANVLT
>TRBV7-6|TRBJ1-1
ASSTPDSEAF
>TRBV10-3|TRBJ1-1
AISERGSRTEAF
>TRBV4-2|TRBJ2-3
ASSPGLAGGTNTQY
>TRBV20-1|TRBJ2-1
SQQAYNEQF
>TRBV4-2|TRBJ2-6
ASSPTPSVSGANVLT
>TRBV10-3|TRBJ1-2
AISGGAGYT
>TRBV27|TRBJ2-7
ASSPPLYEQY
>TRBV5-1|TRBJ1-2
ASSLSGDGYT
>TRBV9|TRBJ2-5
ASSVGSGSKETQY
>TRBV5-1|TRBJ1-1
ASSLWTGATEAF
>TRBV7-2|TRBJ2-1
ASSLRGDNEQF
>TRBV25-1|TRBJ1-2
ASSDAGVLYGYT
>TRBV6-5|TRBJ2-1
ASSYSSGNQF
>TRBV4-2|TRBJ1-1
ASSHPGQTNTEAF
>TRBV5-1|TRBJ2-3
ASSLTGEGTDTQY
>TRBV28|TRBJ1-1
ATGEMNTEAF
>TRBV10-1|TRBJ2-3
ASSERLATTDTQY
>TRBV6-1|TRBJ2-7
ASSVPGTASYEQY
>TRBV4-1|TRBJ1-1
ASSPRVLNTEAF